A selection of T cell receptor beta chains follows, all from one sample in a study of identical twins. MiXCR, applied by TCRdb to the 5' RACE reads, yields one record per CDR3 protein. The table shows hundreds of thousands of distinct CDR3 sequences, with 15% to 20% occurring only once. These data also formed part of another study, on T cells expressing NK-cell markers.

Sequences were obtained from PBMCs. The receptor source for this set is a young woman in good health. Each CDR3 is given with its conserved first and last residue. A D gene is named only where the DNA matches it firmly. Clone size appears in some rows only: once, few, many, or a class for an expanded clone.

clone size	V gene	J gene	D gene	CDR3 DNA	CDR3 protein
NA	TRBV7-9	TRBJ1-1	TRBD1	TGTGCCAGCAGCCACGACAGGGCGCCCACTGAAGCTTTCTTT	CASSHDRAPTEAFF
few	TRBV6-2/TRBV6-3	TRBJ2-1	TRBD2	TGTGCCAGCAGTCCCGGGACTAGCGGGAAAAATGAGCAGTTCTTC	CASSPGTSGKNEQFF
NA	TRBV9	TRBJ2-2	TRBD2	TGTGCCAGCAGCGTAACGGGGGGGTCTCCCACCGGGGAGCTGTTTTTT	CASSVTGGSPTGELFF
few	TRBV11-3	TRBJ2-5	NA	TGTGCCAGCAGCTTAGGGCGGGGGCCCCAAGAGACCCAGTACTTC	CASSLGRGPQETQYF
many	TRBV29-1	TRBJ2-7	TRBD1	TGCAGCGCTGGACTGTCAAGTACAGGGGAAGACGAGCAGTACTTC	CSAGLSSTGEDEQYF
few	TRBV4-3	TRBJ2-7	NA	TGCGCCAGCAGCCAAGACGAGGGATCCTACGAGCAGTACTTC	CASSQDEGSYEQYF
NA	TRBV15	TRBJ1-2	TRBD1	TGTGCCACCAGCAGGGCTGGACAGGACTATGGCTACACCTTC	CATSRAGQDYGYTF
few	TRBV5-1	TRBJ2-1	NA	TGCGCCAGCAGCTTATTCGAGGGGGGCAATGAGCAGTTCTTC	CASSLFEGGNEQFF
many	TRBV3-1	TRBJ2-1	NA	TGTGCCAGCAGCCAAAGGTTCGAGCAGTTCTTC	CASSQRFEQFF
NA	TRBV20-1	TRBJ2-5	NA	TGCAGTGCTAGAGAACTAGTAGAGACCCAGTACTTC	CSARELVETQYF
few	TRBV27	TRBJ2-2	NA	TGTGCCAGCAGTTTATCGACCCGCTACACCGGGGAGCTGTTTTTT	CASSLSTRYTGELFF
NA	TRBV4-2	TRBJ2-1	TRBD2	TGTGCCAGCAGCCAAGATACCCTAGCGGGGGGCTATCGGGATGAGCAGTTCTTC	CASSQDTLAGGYRDEQFF
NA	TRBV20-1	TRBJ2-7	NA	TGCAGTGCTAGAGACCCCACGCCGGGACCCACCTACGAGCAGTACTTC	CSARDPTPGPTYEQYF
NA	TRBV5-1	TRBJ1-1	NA	TGCGCCAGCAGCTTGGGGCCGCGGAACGGGGTGAACACTGAAGCTTTCTTT	CASSLGPRNGVNTEAFF
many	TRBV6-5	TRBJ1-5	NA	TGTGCCAGCAGTTACGTGGGGAGTAATCAGCCCCAGCATTTT	CASSYVGSNQPQHF
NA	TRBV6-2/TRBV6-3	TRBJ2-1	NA	TGTGCCAGCAGACCCGGTGGATCCGCTGAGCAGTTCTTC	CASRPGGSAEQFF